These 32 T cell receptor beta chains originate from one sample sequenced in a study of blood T cell repertoires in COVID-19. Some clones are missing from TCRdb's copy, which holds only in-frame ones; the method was immunoSEQ multiplex PCR. The sample lists 300,000 to 450,000 clones, around 90% seen once, with 3.5% to 4% in the top ten. Sample: peripheral blood. These receptors originate from a woman aged 55-75 years with COVID-19, enrolled during active disease.

This chain links TRBV5-4 with TRBJ2-2; TRBD1 might be the D (6 bases). The germline gives CDR1 SGHNT, CDR2 YYREEE (reference sequence). V dropped 4 bases and J dropped 1 base, with 11 bases sitting between them. The CDR3 totals 15 residues. DNA of the CDR3: TGTGCCAGCAGCCCGGACAGTTTGAACACCGGGGAGCTGTTTTTT. This encodes CASSPDSLNTGELFF.

This chain links TRBV20-1 with TRBJ2-7, with 8 bases matching TRBD1. The junction had 14 bases not matched to a gene; V was cut back by 3 bases and J by 7 bases. Germline V gene data show CDR1 as DFQATT and CDR2 as SNEGSKA (reference sequence). The CDR3 extends over 15 amino acids. The DNA of the CDR3 is TGCAGTGCTAGTCGGTCGCAGGGGGCATCAGGGGAGCAGTACTTC. Translating it yields CSASRSQGASGEQYF.

V usage is TRBV11-1 and J usage is TRBJ1-1; maybe TRBD1 (5 bases). Germline values: CDR1 SGHAT, CDR2 FQDESV (reference sequence). Trimming took off 3 bases at V and 0 bases at J, with 14 bases between the two ends. The CDR3 spans 16 residues. The CDR3 DNA is TGTGCCAGCAGCTTCAAGGGGAAGACCATGAACACTGAAGCTTTCTTT. Translation gives CASSFKGKTMNTEAFF.

Points on this clone: This specimen includes other DNA sequences encoding the same CDR3. The rearrangement joins TRBV9 to TRBJ2-1; D might be TRBD1 (5 bases). The V gene lost 0 bases and the J gene lost 1 base, with 8 bases spanning the gap. Germline V gene lookup returns CDR1 SGDLS and CDR2 YYNGEE. The CDR3 extends over 15 amino acids. DNA of the CDR3: TGTGCCAGCAGCGTAGCAGGGCTTTCCTACAATGAGCAGTTCTTC. It yields the protein CASSVAGLSYNEQFF. Based on the CDR3 plus reference TRBV9 and TRBJ2-1, the full variable domain is DSGVTQTPKHLITATGQRVTLRCSPRSGDLSVYWYQQSLDQGLQFLIQYYNGEERAKGNILERFSAQQFPDLHSELNLSSLELGDSALYFCASSVAGLSYNEQFFGPGTRLTVL.

V usage is TRBV28 and J usage is TRBJ2-1, with 11 bases that match TRBD2. CDR3 length: 17 amino acids. CDR1 and CDR2 (germline): MDHEN, SYDVKM. V lost 8 bases, J lost 7 bases, and 16 bases stayed unmatched. The chain's CDR3 is CASPSSSSGGSGNEQFF. CDR3 coding DNA: TGTGCCAGCCCATCCTCCTCTAGCGGGGGGTCGGGGAATGAGCAGTTCTTC.

The chain has TRBV7-2 and TRBJ1-3; tentative D call: TRBD1 (6 bases). The CDR3 sequence is 16 residues long. Trimming left V 5 bases short and J 4 bases short, with 18 bases between. The germline gives CDR1 SGHTA, CDR2 FQGNSA. The CDR3 sequence is CASSLTRDKRGNTIYF. CDR3 nucleotide sequence: TGTGCCAGCAGCCTGACCAGGGACAAGAGAGGAAACACCATATATTTT.

V gene TRBV27 combines with J gene TRBJ1-1; tentative D call: TRBD1 (5 bases). The germline V gene encodes CDR1 MNHEY and CDR2 SMNVEV (reference sequence). V lost 2 bases, J lost 8 bases, and 12 bases lay in between. The CDR3 is 13 residues long. The CDR3 region is CASSLARAGEAFF. Written as DNA, the CDR3 is TGTGCCAGCAGTTTAGCCAGGGCGGGGGAAGCTTTCTTT.

The chain carries TRBV11-2 and TRBJ2-2; TRBD1 matches 9 bases. This CDR3 has 18 amino acids. Trimming took 3 bases from V and 7 from J; bases not matched to a gene: 15. Germline CDR1 and CDR2: SGHAT and FQNNGV. As DNA, the CDR3 is TGTGCCAGCAGCTTCGAACCGGGACAGGGTGTCGTACGCGGGGAGCTGTTTTTT. This translates into CASSFEPGQGVVRGELFF.

This sequence joins TRBV7-7 and TRBJ1-1; D remains ambiguous. The CDR3 covers 13 residues. Trimming took off 5 bases at V and 3 bases at J, with 10 bases between the two ends. In germline, CDR1 is SSHAT, CDR2 FNYEAQ (reference sequence). The CDR3 nucleotides are TGTGCCAGCAGCCCCCGTATTGACACTGAAGCTTTCTTT. It specifies CASSPRIDTEAFF.

The rearrangement links TRBV7-8 to TRBJ2-7, with TRBD2 matching 7 bases. There are 13 residues in the CDR3. Germline loops: CDR1 SGHVS, CDR2 FQNEAQ. Germline trimming cut 5 bases from V and 6 bases from J; bases unmatched to any gene: 7. The DNA of the CDR3 is TGTGCCAGCAGCCAGGGAGGGAATGGCGAGCAGTACTTC. It is translated as CASSQGGNGEQYF.

This sequence joins TRBV5-1 and TRBJ2-2; 11 bases align to TRBD1. The CDR3 spans 17 residues. Germline CDR1 and CDR2: SGHRS and YFSETQ. The V segment lost 2 bases and the J segment 6 bases; nucleotides outside the gene matches: 9. The CDR3 nucleotides are TGCGCCAGCAGCTTTGTGATGGGACAGGGGGGCGCCGGGGAGCTGTTTTTT. Encoded protein: CASSFVMGQGGAGELFF.

A few counts support this clone. The rearrangement uses TRBV10-2 and TRBJ1-1, with D tentatively TRBD1 (6 bases). Germline CDR1 and CDR2: WSHSY and SAAADI. The V end lost 4 bases, the J end lost 2 bases, and 8 bases lay between the germline ends. This CDR3 region has 13 residues. The CDR3, as DNA: TGCGCCAGCAGTGGACAGGCTAACACTGAAGCTTTCTTT. This gives the protein CASSGQANTEAFF.

Only one count was recorded for this clone. The chain joins TRBV5-6 to TRBJ1-1, with no clear D. This CDR3 is built from 14 residues. Deletions cut 7 bases from V and 4 bases from J, with 17 bases between. Per germline, CDR1 SGHDT and CDR2 YYEEEE. The DNA of the CDR3 is TGTGCCAGCGACCGAAAGATGGGAGGCACTGAAGCTTTCTTT. This sequence encodes CASDRKMGGTEAFF. The whole variable domain, remainder taken from reference TRBV5-6 and TRBJ1-1, is DAGVTQSPTHLIKTRGQQVTLRCSPKSGHDTVSWYQQALGQGPQFIFQYYEEEERQRGNFPDRFSGHQFPNYSSELNVNALLLGDSALYLCASDRKMGGTEAFFGQGTRLTVV.

The chain is built from TRBV10-3 and TRBJ2-3; TRBD2 matches 7 bases. The length of the CDR3 is 15 residues. Losses at the gene ends were 4 bases for V and 2 bases for J; bases not matched to a gene: 6. Germline V CDR1 and CDR2: ENHRY, SYGVKD. CDR3 DNA sequence: TGTGCCATCAGTGCTGGAGCGGGGCACACAGATACGCAGTATTTT. Its translation: CAISAGAGHTDTQYF.

This sequence joins TRBV5-4 and TRBJ1-1; 9 bases map to TRBD1. The germline CDR1 and CDR2 sequences are SGHNT and YYREEE (reference sequence). This CDR3 has 13 residues. The V segment lost 3 bases and the J segment 10 bases; nucleotides outside the gene matches: 7. The CDR3 loop is CASSWDREGVAFF. Written as DNA, the CDR3 is TGTGCCAGCAGCTGGGACAGGGAAGGAGTAGCTTTCTTT.

V gene TRBV10-2 combines with J gene TRBJ1-1, with TRBD1 matching 7 bases. V shed 7 bases, J shed 5 bases, and the junction held 7 bases outside the gene matches. From germline, CDR1 is WSHSY and CDR2 SAAADI. The CDR3 is 13 residues long. CDR3 sequence reads: CASIDREGTEAFF. CDR3 bases: TGCGCCAGCATTGACAGGGAGGGGACTGAAGCTTTCTTT.

This clone was detected only once. The chain has TRBV3-1 (or the pseudogene TRBV3-2) and TRBJ1-2, with D possibly matching TRBD1 (6 bases). Trimming left V 0 bases short and J 6 bases short, with 20 bases between. CDR1 and CDR2 (germline): LGHDT, YNNKEL (reference sequence). The CDR3 covers 17 residues. The DNA for the CDR3 is TGTGCCAGCAGCCAAGAAGGTTCAGGGGTGGGTTATAATGGCTACACCTTC. Its protein is CASSQEGSGVGYNGYTF.

The chain recombines TRBV10-3 with TRBJ1-4; TRBD1 matches at 7 bases. Germline CDR1 is ENHRY and CDR2 is SYGVKD. This CDR3 is 16 amino acids long. V was clipped by 2 bases and J by 5 bases; unmatched bases: 8. The CDR3 DNA follows: TGTGCCATCAGTGAGATTTACAGGGGCGGAAATGAAAAACTGTTTTTT. Amino acid sequence: CAISEIYRGGNEKLFF.

The CDR3 bases are TGTGCCAGTAGCCAGGGAATGAACACTGAAGCTTTCTTT. Encoded protein: CASSQGMNTEAFF. The J gene is TRBJ1-1, the V gene TRBV19; D is perhaps TRBD1 (5 bases). The CDR3 consists of 13 residues. V dropped 6 bases and J dropped 0 bases, with 8 bases sitting between them. Per the germline V gene, CDR1 is LNHDA and CDR2 is SQIVND (reference sequence).

Here the CDR3 DNA reads TGTGCCAGCAGCTGGCGCCGGGGGGGTTCTGAAGCTTTCTTT. The encoded protein is CASSWRRGGSEAFF. The chain recombines TRBV7-8 with TRBJ1-1; D might be TRBD1 (5 bases). From germline, CDR1 is SGHVS and CDR2 FQNEAQ. The V end lost 4 bases, the J end lost 6 bases, and 15 bases lay between the germline ends. The CDR3 is made up of 14 amino acids. Filled out from reference TRBV7-8 and TRBJ1-1, the complete variable domain reads GAGVSQSPRYKVAKRGQDVALRCDPISGHVSLFWYQQALGQGPEFLTYFQNEAQLDKSGLPSDRFFAERPEGSVSTLKIQRTQQEDSAVYLCASSWRRGGSEAFFGQGTRLTVV.

The chain is built from TRBV5-1 and TRBJ2-1; tentative D call: TRBD2 (6 bases). In germline, CDR1 is SGHRS, CDR2 YFSETQ. The CDR3 loop spans 15 amino acids. V lost 0 bases to trimming and J lost 7 bases, with 14 bases between them. CDR3 sequence: CASSLAEPSGNEQFF. DNA for the CDR3: TGCGCCAGCAGCTTGGCGGAACCAAGCGGGAATGAGCAGTTCTTC.

The chain links TRBV2 to TRBJ1-4; D is unclear. V lost 6 bases and J 3 bases, leaving 14 bases between the germline ends. This CDR3 is 15 amino acids long. CDR1 and CDR2 from the germline V gene are SNHLY and FYNNEI. The CDR3 nucleotides are TGTGCCAGCAGCGCCTCCGGGATTTCTAATGAAAAACTGTTTTTT. Its translation: CASSASGISNEKLFF. The full variable domain, rest sourced from reference TRBV2 and TRBJ1-4, is EPEVTQTPSHQVTQMGQEVILRCVPISNHLYFYWYRQILGQKVEFLVSFYNNEISEKSEIFDDQFSVERPDGSNFTLKIRSTKLEDSAMYFCASSASGISNEKLFFGSGTQLSVL.

This clone has a handful of counts. The V call is TRBV11-2, the J call TRBJ1-1, with D tentatively TRBD1 (6 bases). V lost 1 base, J lost 0 bases, and 9 bases lay in between. CDR1 and CDR2 from the germline V gene are SGHAT and FQNNGV. The CDR3 extends over 15 amino acids. CDR3 sequence (DNA): TGTGCCAGCAGCTTAGGTGGGACATTGAACACTGAAGCTTTCTTT. Translation: CASSLGGTLNTEAFF.

Here the CDR3 reads CSVAGDGGPYGYTF. The CDR3 DNA reads TGCAGCGTTGCTGGGGACGGGGGACCCTATGGCTACACCTTC. The chain recombines TRBV29-1 with TRBJ1-2; D may be TRBD1 (5 bases). Trimming removed 4 bases at V and 4 bases at J, with 16 bases between. Germline CDR1 is SQVTM and CDR2 is ANQGSEA. This CDR3 comprises 14 residues.

This rearrangement joins TRBV5-8 to TRBJ1-4, with 10 bases matching TRBD1. The CDR3 totals 16 residues. CDR1 is SGHTS and CDR2 is YDEGEE in the germline V gene. The ends lost 1 base at V and 2 bases at J; junction bases unmatched: 2. The CDR3 bases are TGTGCCAGCAGCTTGTGGACAGGGGGGACTAATGAAAAACTGTTTTTT. Translating it yields CASSLWTGGTNEKLFF. Supplemented by reference TRBV5-8 and TRBJ1-4, the full variable domain reads EAGVTQSPTHLIKTRGQQATLRCSPISGHTSVYWYQQALGLGLQFLLWYDEGEERNRGNFPPRFSGRQFPNYSSELNVNALELEDSALYLCASSLWTGGTNEKLFFGSGTQLSVL.

The CDR3 loop is CASSLFNDGYTF. The CDR3 DNA sequence: TGTGCCAGCAGCTTGTTTAATGATGGCTACACCTTC. The chain combines TRBV7-9 with TRBJ1-2, with unresolved D. This CDR3 comprises 12 residues. Trimming took 3 bases from V and 6 from J, leaving 8 bases between them. From germline, CDR1 is SEHNR and CDR2 FQNEAQ (reference sequence).

The rearrangement joins TRBV28 to TRBJ1-1; unclear D gene. The CDR3 length is 13 residues. Germline CDR1 and CDR2: MDHEN and SYDVKM. Trimming left V 3 bases short and J 2 bases short, with 7 bases between. The CDR3 loop reads CASSLGINTEAFF. As DNA, the CDR3 is TGTGCCAGCAGTTTGGGCATCAACACTGAAGCTTTCTTT.

The V and J genes are TRBV6-2 or TRBV6-3 and TRBJ1-5; D not certain. V was clipped by 5 bases and J by 2 bases, with 10 bases between them. In germline, CDR1 is MNHEY, CDR2 SVGEGT. This CDR3 spans 14 amino acids. CDR3 nucleotide sequence: TGTGCCAGCAGTCAGGACGGGGGCAATCAGCCCCAGCATTTT. This gives the protein CASSQDGGNQPQHF.

The chain has TRBV6-6 and TRBJ2-7; a weak D match, TRBD2 (6 bases). The CDR3 contains 15 residues. The V gene lost 7 bases and the J gene lost 5 bases, with 21 bases spanning the gap. Germline CDR1 reads MNHNY; CDR2 reads SVGAGI (reference sequence). Written as DNA, the CDR3 is TGTGCCAGCACTAGGTGGGGGGTCGATCGAGACGAGCAGTACTTC. Its protein product is CASTRWGVDRDEQYF.

The V gene is TRBV6-4, the J gene TRBJ2-3; unclear D gene. This CDR3 spans 13 amino acids. Trimming stripped 4 bases from V and 0 bases from J, with 5 bases between. Per germline, CDR1 MRHNA and CDR2 SNTAGT. This chain's CDR3 is CASSAQSTDTQYF. The CDR3 nucleotides are TGTGCCAGCAGTGCACAGAGCACAGATACGCAGTATTTT.

The chain links TRBV14 to TRBJ2-1, with D maybe TRBD2 (6 bases). CDR1 is SGHDN, CDR2 FVKESK, per germline. Between the trimmed V and J ends, which lost 3 bases and 0 bases, there was a span of 15 bases. This CDR3 has 17 residues. The chain's CDR3 is CASSHSKPGLSYNEQFF. The CDR3 region has the DNA TGTGCCAGCAGCCACTCAAAACCGGGACTCTCCTACAATGAGCAGTTCTTC. Filled out from reference TRBV14 and TRBJ2-1, the complete variable domain reads EAGVTQFPSHSVIEKGQTVTLRCDPISGHDNLYWYRRVMGKEIKFLLHFVKESKQDESGMPNNRFLAERTGGTYSTLKVQPAELEDSGVYFCASSHSKPGLSYNEQFFGPGTRLTVL.

The chain links TRBV6-6 to TRBJ2-7, with D possibly being TRBD2 (6 bases). Germline V lookup: CDR1 MNHNY, CDR2 SVGAGI (reference sequence). CDR3 size: 16 residues. V dropped 4 bases and J dropped 0 bases, with 16 bases sitting between them. CDR3 amino acids: CASSSLGRTISYEQYF. Here the CDR3 DNA reads TGTGCCAGCAGTTCCCTGGGGAGGACCATCTCCTACGAGCAGTACTTC.